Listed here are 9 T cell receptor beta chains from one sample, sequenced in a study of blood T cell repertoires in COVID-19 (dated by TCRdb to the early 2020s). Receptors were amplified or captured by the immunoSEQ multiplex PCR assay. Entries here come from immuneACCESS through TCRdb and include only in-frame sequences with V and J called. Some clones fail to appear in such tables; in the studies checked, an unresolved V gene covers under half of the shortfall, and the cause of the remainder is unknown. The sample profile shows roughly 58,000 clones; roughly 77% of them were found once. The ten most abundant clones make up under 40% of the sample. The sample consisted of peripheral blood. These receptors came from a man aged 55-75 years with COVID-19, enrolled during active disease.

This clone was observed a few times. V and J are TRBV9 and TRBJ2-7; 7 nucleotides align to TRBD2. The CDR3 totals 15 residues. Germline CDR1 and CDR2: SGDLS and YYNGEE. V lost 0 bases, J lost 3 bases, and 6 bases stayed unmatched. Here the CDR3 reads CASSVGWGGNYEQYF. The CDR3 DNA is TGTGCCAGCAGCGTAGGCTGGGGGGGGAACTACGAGCAGTACTTC.

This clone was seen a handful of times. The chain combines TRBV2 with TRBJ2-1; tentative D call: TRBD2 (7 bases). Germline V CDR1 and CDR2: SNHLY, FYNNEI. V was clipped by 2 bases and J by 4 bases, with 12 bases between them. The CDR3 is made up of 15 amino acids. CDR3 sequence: CASSERGGQYNEQFF. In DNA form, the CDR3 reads TGTGCCAGCAGTGAAAGGGGGGGGCAATACAATGAGCAGTTCTTC.

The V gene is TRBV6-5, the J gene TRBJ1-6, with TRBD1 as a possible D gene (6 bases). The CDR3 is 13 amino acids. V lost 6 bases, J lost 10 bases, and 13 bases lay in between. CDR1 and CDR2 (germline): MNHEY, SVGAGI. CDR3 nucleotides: TGTGCCAGCAGCCCCTGGGGGCGATCACCCCTCCACTTT. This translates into CASSPWGRSPLHF.

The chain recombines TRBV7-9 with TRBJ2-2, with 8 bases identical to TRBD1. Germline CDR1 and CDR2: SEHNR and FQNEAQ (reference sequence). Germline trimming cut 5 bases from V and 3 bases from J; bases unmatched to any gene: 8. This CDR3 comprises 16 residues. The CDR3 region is CASSPRQGIDTGELFF. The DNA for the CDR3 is TGTGCCAGCAGCCCGAGACAGGGGATCGACACCGGGGAGCTGTTTTTT.

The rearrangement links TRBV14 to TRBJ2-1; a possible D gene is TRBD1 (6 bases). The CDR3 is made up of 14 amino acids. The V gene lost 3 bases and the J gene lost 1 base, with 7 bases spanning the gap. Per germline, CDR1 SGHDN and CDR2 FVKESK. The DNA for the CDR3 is TGTGCCAGCAGCCAGGGACAATCCTACAATGAGCAGTTCTTC. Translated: CASSQGQSYNEQFF.

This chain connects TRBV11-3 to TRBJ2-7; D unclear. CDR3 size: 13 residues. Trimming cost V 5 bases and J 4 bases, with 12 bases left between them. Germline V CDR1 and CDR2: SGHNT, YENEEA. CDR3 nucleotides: TGTGCCAGCAGCCCGGGTCCATCGTACGAGCAGTACTTC. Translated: CASSPGPSYEQYF.

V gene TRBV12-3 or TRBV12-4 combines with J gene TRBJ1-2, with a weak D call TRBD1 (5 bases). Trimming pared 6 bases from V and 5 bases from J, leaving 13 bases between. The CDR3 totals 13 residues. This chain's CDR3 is CASRAGGRYGYTF. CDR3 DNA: TGTGCCAGCAGAGCCGGGGGTCGATATGGCTACACCTTC.

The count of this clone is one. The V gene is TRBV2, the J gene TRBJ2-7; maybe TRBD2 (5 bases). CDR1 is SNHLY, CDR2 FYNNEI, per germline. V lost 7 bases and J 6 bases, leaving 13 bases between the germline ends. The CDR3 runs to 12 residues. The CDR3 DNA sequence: TGTGCCAGCAACGGACCCCGGGGCGAGCAGTACTTC. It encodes CASNGPRGEQYF.

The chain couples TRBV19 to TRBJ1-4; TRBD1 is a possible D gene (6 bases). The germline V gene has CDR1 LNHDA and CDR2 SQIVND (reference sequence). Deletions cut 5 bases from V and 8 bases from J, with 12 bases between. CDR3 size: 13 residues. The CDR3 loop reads CASSDERGEKLFF. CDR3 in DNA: TGTGCCAGTAGTGACGAAAGGGGGGAAAAACTGTTTTTT.